One sample yielded the 15 T cell receptor beta chains listed below, sequenced in a study of cytomegalovirus exposure and HLA in healthy donors. Both 60 Vbeta primers and 13 Jbeta primers went into the PCR. Sequencing used immunoSEQ multiplex PCR; TCRdb keeps in-frame clones, though not all of them. The sample gives a few hundred thousand clones, roughly four fifths of which show up once; about 1.4% is in the top ten. What was sequenced was PBMCs. Source of these receptors: a girl under 18 in good health and CMV-seronegative.

This clone has a handful of counts. V is TRBV6-5 and J is TRBJ1-5; no firm D call. The CDR3 has 13 residues. CDR1 and CDR2 (germline): MNHEY, SVGAGI. Trimming stripped 4 bases from V and 3 bases from J, with 7 bases between. As DNA, the CDR3 is TGTGCCAGCAGTTCGGGTTACAATCAGCCCCAGCATTTT. This gives the protein CASSSGYNQPQHF.

This clone was counted a single time. The CDR3 sequence is CASSTGSNSPLHF. The CDR3 DNA reads TGTGCCAGCAGTACTGGGAGCAATTCACCCCTCCACTTT. The chain uses TRBV28 and TRBJ1-6; D is ambiguous. V gave up 5 bases and J gave up 7 bases, with 9 bases separating them. Germline lookup yields CDR1 MDHEN and CDR2 SYDVKM. The CDR3 covers 13 residues.

The rearrangement links TRBV6-5 to TRBJ2-1, with a tentative D call TRBD2 (5 bases). This CDR3 contains 15 residues. CDR1 is MNHEY, CDR2 SVGAGI, per germline. V was cut by 2 bases and J by 9 bases, with 17 bases left in between. CDR3 sequence: CASSYVSGGEGEQFF. The CDR3 DNA reads as TGTGCCAGCAGTTACGTCAGTGGAGGAGAGGGTGAGCAGTTCTTC.

V gene TRBV7-8 combines with J gene TRBJ1-1; D uncertain. The CDR3 loop spans 11 amino acids. Deletions cut 5 bases from V and 3 bases from J, with 4 bases between. Germline CDR1 SGHVS, CDR2 FQNEAQ. This chain's CDR3 is CASSPYTEAFF. CDR3 bases: TGTGCCAGCAGCCCATACACTGAAGCTTTCTTT.

A single count supports this clone. This sequence joins TRBV7-9 and TRBJ2-1; maybe TRBD2 (5 bases). Trimming removed 5 bases at V and 0 bases at J, with 23 bases between. Germline CDR1 reads SEHNR; CDR2 reads FQNEAQ (reference sequence). This CDR3 region has 19 residues. CDR3 residues: CASSQLRLFRGSSYNEQFF. The CDR3 region has the DNA TGTGCCAGCAGCCAACTACGTCTATTCCGGGGTAGCTCCTACAATGAGCAGTTCTTC.

This rearrangement joins TRBV28 to TRBJ1-1; D gene uncertain. The V gene's germline CDR1 is MDHEN and CDR2 SYDVKM. Between the trimmed V and J ends, which lost 4 bases and 5 bases, there was a span of 8 bases. This CDR3 has 12 amino acids. CDR3 in amino acids: CASSSEPTEAFF. The CDR3 bases are TGTGCCAGCAGTTCCGAGCCTACTGAAGCTTTCTTT.

The CDR3 loop reads CASRSGTEQFF. CDR3 DNA: TGTGCCTCACGTAGCGGGACAGAGCAGTTCTTC. The rearrangement links TRBV19 to TRBJ2-1; 8 bases line up with TRBD2. The CDR3 runs to 11 residues. The germline CDR1 and CDR2 sequences are LNHDA and SQIVND (reference sequence). The V gene end was trimmed by 11 bases and the J gene end by 10 bases; junction bases not matched to a gene: 7.

CDR3 DNA sequence: TGTGCCAGCAGCTTACAGGGGGGATTCGGCAATCAGCCCCAGCATTTT. It specifies CASSLQGGFGNQPQHF. This chain links TRBV7-9 with TRBJ1-5; 7 bases map to TRBD1. The ends lost 2 bases at V and 2 bases at J; junction bases unmatched: 6. The length of the CDR3 is 16 residues. Germline V gives CDR1 SEHNR, CDR2 FQNEAQ (reference sequence).

The chain couples TRBV4-3 to TRBJ2-1, with 10 bases matching TRBD2. Trimming removed 3 bases from V and 6 bases from J; junction bases left unmatched: 8. Germline V gives CDR1 LGHNA, CDR2 YSLEER. This CDR3 comprises 16 residues. CDR3 bases: TGCGCCAGCAGCCAGGAGTTTAGCGGGGGGTTCAATGAGCAGTTCTTC. Translated: CASSQEFSGGFNEQFF.

J is TRBJ1-1 and V is TRBV5-1; D gene unclear. Germline-derived CDR1 and CDR2 are SGHRS and YFSETQ. V was shortened by 4 bases and J by 0 bases, with 10 bases between the two germline ends. The length of the CDR3 is 14 residues. The CDR3 sequence is CASSPQIMNTEAFF. In DNA, the CDR3 is TGCGCCAGCAGCCCACAGATCATGAACACTGAAGCTTTCTTT.

The J gene is TRBJ2-1, the V gene TRBV19, with 8 nucleotides matching TRBD1. The CDR3 contains 15 residues. V shed 3 bases, J shed 9 bases, and the junction held 10 bases outside the gene matches. Germline V gene sequence: CDR1 LNHDA, CDR2 SQIVND (reference sequence). The CDR3 bases are TGTGCCAGTAGTATCCGGGACAGGTCTCGGGCTGAGCAGTTCTTC. The encoded protein is CASSIRDRSRAEQFF.

The chain has TRBV27 and TRBJ2-5; 9 bases are shared with TRBD1. Looked up from germline, CDR1 is MNHEY and CDR2 is SMNVEV (reference sequence). The CDR3 has 14 residues. Unmatched junction bases numbered 5, after V lost 4 bases and J lost 5 bases. The CDR3 coding sequence is TGTGCCAGCAGTTCGGGACAGGGCCGGGAGACCCAGTACTTC. Its protein is CASSSGQGRETQYF.

The genes are TRBV6-6 and TRBJ2-7; 7 positions match TRBD2. The germline V gene encodes CDR1 MNHNY and CDR2 SVGAGI (reference sequence). V trimming: 6 bases; J trimming: 6 bases; junction bases outside the gene matches: 11. The CDR3 contains 14 residues. The chain's CDR3 is CASRGLAEEREQYF. CDR3 nucleotide sequence: TGTGCCAGCAGGGGTCTAGCGGAAGAGCGCGAGCAGTACTTC.

The rearrangement links TRBV4-1 to TRBJ1-2; D is unresolved. The ends were cut back, 0 bases at V and 8 bases at J, with 16 bases in the middle. Germline V gene sequence: CDR1 MGHRA, CDR2 YSYEKL. The CDR3 is 15 residues long. The CDR3 protein is CASSQDGPVYGGYTF. Written as DNA, the CDR3 is TGCGCCAGCAGCCAAGATGGGCCAGTCTATGGAGGCTACACCTTC.

The chain links TRBV6-4 to TRBJ2-1; 7 nucleotides align to TRBD2. Germline V lookup: CDR1 MRHNA, CDR2 SNTAGT. V lost 5 bases to trimming and J lost 0 bases; unmatched junction nucleotides: 4. The CDR3 sequence is 15 residues long. The CDR3 DNA follows: TGTGCCAGCAGTCCAGCGGGACCCTCCTACAATGAGCAGTTCTTC. It specifies CASSPAGPSYNEQFF.